These T cell receptor beta chains were read from a single sample in a study of beta chain features in type 1 diabetes. Only in-frame clones appear in the TCRdb table, and some are missing; sequencing was by immunoSEQ multiplex PCR. The sample contains around 600,000 clones, 9.5% to 15% of which appear only once. The sequenced material came from naive CD4+ T cells from blood. The receptors stem from a man younger than 40 with type 1 diabetes. Both conserved end residues are part of each CDR3. Fields, in order: J gene, V gene, D gene, clone size, CDR3 DNA, CDR3 protein. A D gene is named only where the DNA matches it firmly. Expanded clones are given a class, and other clones once, few, many or no size at all.

j_call: TRBJ1-4
v_call: TRBV5-1
d_call: NA
clone_size: NA
cdr3_nt: TGCGCCAGCAGCTTGGATGGGGAAGAGGAAAAACTGTTTTTT
cdr3_aa: CASSLDGEEEKLFF

j_call: TRBJ1-1
v_call: TRBV7-3
d_call: NA
clone_size: NA
cdr3_nt: TGTGCCAGCAGCTTAACGGGGGGTTGGACTGAAGCTTTCTTT
cdr3_aa: CASSLTGGWTEAFF

j_call: TRBJ1-6
v_call: TRBV9
d_call: NA
clone_size: NA
cdr3_nt: TGTGCCAGCAGCCCCTGGGGGGGAAGCATGGATTCACCCCTCCACTTT
cdr3_aa: CASSPWGGSMDSPLHF

j_call: TRBJ1-5
v_call: TRBV6-5
d_call: NA
clone_size: NA
cdr3_nt: TGTGCCAGCAGGGGTGGGCAGCCCCAGCATTTT
cdr3_aa: CASRGGQPQHF

j_call: TRBJ1-1
v_call: TRBV7-2
d_call: NA
clone_size: NA
cdr3_nt: TGTGCCAGCAGCTTACGTCGGCCAGAAGCTTTCTTT
cdr3_aa: CASSLRRPEAFF

j_call: TRBJ2-7
v_call: TRBV28
d_call: TRBD1
clone_size: NA
cdr3_nt: TGTGCCAGCAAATCAGGGGGCGCGGGGTACGAGCAGTACTTC
cdr3_aa: CASKSGGAGYEQYF

j_call: TRBJ1-5
v_call: TRBV5-6
d_call: NA
clone_size: few
cdr3_nt: TGTGCCAGCAGTATCAGGTTTTGGAACAATCAGCCCCAGCATTTT
cdr3_aa: CASSIRFWNNQPQHF

j_call: TRBJ1-4
v_call: TRBV6-5
d_call: NA
clone_size: NA
cdr3_nt: TGTGCCAGCTCGACAGGATCGGGAAAACTGTTTTTT
cdr3_aa: CASSTGSGKLFF

j_call: TRBJ1-2
v_call: TRBV4-2
d_call: TRBD1
clone_size: NA
cdr3_nt: TGTGCCACCATGGGACAGAGTTATGGCTACACCTTC
cdr3_aa: CATMGQSYGYTF

j_call: TRBJ1-1
v_call: TRBV7-9
d_call: TRBD1
clone_size: few
cdr3_nt: TGTGCCAGCAGTGAGAACAGGGGTAGGACTGAAGCTTTCTTT
cdr3_aa: CASSENRGRTEAFF

j_call: TRBJ2-2
v_call: TRBV27
d_call: NA
clone_size: NA
cdr3_nt: TGTGCCAGCAGTTTCCCGATCCGAAGGTGGAACACCGGGGAGCTGTTTTTT
cdr3_aa: CASSFPIRRWNTGELFF

j_call: TRBJ2-1
v_call: TRBV6-1
d_call: NA
clone_size: NA
cdr3_nt: TGTGCCAGCAGAGTGTCAGGGGCGACTGGGAATGAGCAGTTCTTC
cdr3_aa: CASRVSGATGNEQFF

j_call: TRBJ2-7
v_call: TRBV29-1
d_call: NA
clone_size: few
cdr3_nt: TGCAGCGTTGGTTTGTTTAGGGGGGGCCACGAGCAGTACTTC
cdr3_aa: CSVGLFRGGHEQYF

j_call: TRBJ1-4
v_call: TRBV7-8
d_call: NA
clone_size: NA
cdr3_nt: TGTGCCAGCAGCTTAGCCTACAGGGACTTAGGAGAAAAACTGTTTTTT
cdr3_aa: CASSLAYRDLGEKLFF

j_call: TRBJ2-5
v_call: TRBV6-1
d_call: NA
clone_size: NA
cdr3_nt: TGTGCCAGCAATCAGTACCAAGAGACCCAGTACTTC
cdr3_aa: CASNQYQETQYF

j_call: TRBJ1-3
v_call: TRBV6-5
d_call: NA
clone_size: NA
cdr3_nt: TGTGCCAGCAGACAACAGGGTTCTGGAAACACCATATATTTT
cdr3_aa: CASRQQGSGNTIYF

j_call: TRBJ2-1
v_call: TRBV2
d_call: TRBD2
clone_size: few
cdr3_nt: TGTGCCAGCAGCGGCCTAGCGGGGGGGCAAGATGAGCAGTTCTTC
cdr3_aa: CASSGLAGGQDEQFF

j_call: TRBJ2-1
v_call: TRBV28
d_call: TRBD2
clone_size: few
cdr3_nt: TGTGCCAGCGTTCGTGGGACTAGCGGGGACCCAGAGCAGTTCTTC
cdr3_aa: CASVRGTSGDPEQFF

j_call: TRBJ1-4
v_call: TRBV7-8
d_call: NA
clone_size: NA
cdr3_nt: TGTGCCAGCAGCTTAGAAGGGGGACCTAATGAAAAACTGTTTTTT
cdr3_aa: CASSLEGGPNEKLFF

j_call: TRBJ1-2
v_call: TRBV11-2
d_call: NA
clone_size: once
cdr3_nt: TGTGCCAGCAGCTCCTCTCGTGGGGGGGCTCGCGGCTACACCTTC
cdr3_aa: CASSSSRGGARGYTF

j_call: TRBJ2-7
v_call: TRBV4-3
d_call: TRBD1
clone_size: NA
cdr3_nt: TGCGCCAGCAGCCAACGACAGGGTGCCGAGCAGTACTTC
cdr3_aa: CASSQRQGAEQYF

j_call: TRBJ2-7
v_call: TRBV7-2
d_call: TRBD1
clone_size: few
cdr3_nt: TGTGCCAGCAGCCTCACCCCAGGGGGCTACGAGCAGTACTTC
cdr3_aa: CASSLTPGGYEQYF

j_call: TRBJ1-6
v_call: TRBV6-4
d_call: TRBD1
clone_size: few
cdr3_nt: TGTGCCAGCAGTGCCAGGGGGAGCTCCTATAATTCACCCCTCCACTTT
cdr3_aa: CASSARGSSYNSPLHF

j_call: TRBJ2-1
v_call: TRBV5-1
d_call: TRBD2
clone_size: few
cdr3_nt: TGCGCCAGCAGCTCACTAGGAACCGGGACTACTGGTGAGCAGTTCTTC
cdr3_aa: CASSSLGTGTTGEQFF

j_call: TRBJ1-6
v_call: TRBV7-9
d_call: NA
clone_size: NA
cdr3_nt: TGTGCCAGCAGCCCCAGGGGACGGGACTATTCACCCCTCCACTTT
cdr3_aa: CASSPRGRDYSPLHF

j_call: TRBJ1-2
v_call: TRBV9
d_call: TRBD1
clone_size: few
cdr3_nt: TGTGCCAGCAGCACCCTTGGGACAGGGAACTATGGCTACACCTTC
cdr3_aa: CASSTLGTGNYGYTF

j_call: TRBJ2-7
v_call: TRBV7-2
d_call: TRBD1
clone_size: NA
cdr3_nt: TGTGCCAGCAGCCTACTCAGGGCTCCGGGACAGGGAAGCGACGAGCAGTACTTC
cdr3_aa: CASSLLRAPGQGSDEQYF

j_call: TRBJ2-3
v_call: TRBV28
d_call: TRBD1
clone_size: few
cdr3_nt: TGTGCCACGACCGGGACAGGGGGTCTGACAGATACGCAGTATTTT
cdr3_aa: CATTGTGGLTDTQYF

j_call: TRBJ2-3
v_call: TRBV28
d_call: NA
clone_size: few
cdr3_nt: TGTGCAAATCAGGGGCCCCTTAGCACAGATACGCAGTATTTT
cdr3_aa: CANQGPLSTDTQYF

j_call: TRBJ1-1
v_call: TRBV4-1
d_call: NA
clone_size: NA
cdr3_nt: TGCGCCAGCAGCCGGAACGTCAACAGTGAAGCTTTCTTT
cdr3_aa: CASSRNVNSEAFF

j_call: TRBJ2-1
v_call: TRBV5-4
d_call: TRBD2
clone_size: few
cdr3_nt: TGTGCCAGCAGCTTGGGCGGGAGCTCCTACAATGAGCAGTTCTTC
cdr3_aa: CASSLGGSSYNEQFF

j_call: TRBJ2-2
v_call: TRBV14
d_call: NA
clone_size: NA
cdr3_nt: TGTGCCAGCAGCCAATATATCTACACCGGGGAGCTGTTTTTT
cdr3_aa: CASSQYIYTGELFF

j_call: TRBJ1-3
v_call: TRBV7-2
d_call: NA
clone_size: NA
cdr3_nt: TGTGCCAGCAGCTTACAGGGGACTGATGGCACCATATATTTT
cdr3_aa: CASSLQGTDGTIYF

j_call: TRBJ2-2
v_call: TRBV2
d_call: NA
clone_size: few
cdr3_nt: TGTGCCAGCAGTGACGAGACATACACCGGGGAGCTGTTTTTT
cdr3_aa: CASSDETYTGELFF